These T cell receptor beta chains were read from a single sample in a study of cytomegalovirus exposure and HLA in healthy donors. Repertoires were generated with immunoSEQ multiplex PCR, while TCRdb's copy carries only in-frame clones and drops some. The data hold roughly 150,000 clones, with about 75% observed a single time. Sequenced: PBMCs. Every receptor here comes from a male donor in good health and CMV-seronegative. Each CDR3 is given with its conserved first and last residue. The order of the fields is J gene, clone size, D gene, V gene, CDR3 protein, CDR3 DNA. A D gene is named only where the DNA matches it firmly. Where a row states a size, it is once, few, many or the class of an expanded clone; other rows omit it.

J: TRBJ2-5
size: -
D: -
V: TRBV11-2
CDR3: CASSPRGETQYF
DNA: TGTGCCAGCAGCCCCAGAGGAGAGACCCAGTACTTC

J: TRBJ1-1
size: -
D: -
V: TRBV29-1
CDR3: CSGGANTEAFF
DNA: TGCAGCGGTGGAGCGAACACTGAAGCTTTCTTT

J: TRBJ1-2
size: -
D: TRBD1
V: TRBV19
CDR3: CASSKGTGFGYTF
DNA: TGTGCCAGTAGTAAGGGGACAGGGTTTGGCTACACCTTC

J: TRBJ2-1
size: -
D: -
V: TRBV2
CDR3: CASTPDQGKNEQFF
DNA: TGTGCCAGTACCCCGGACCAGGGAAAGAATGAGCAGTTCTTC

J: TRBJ2-1
size: few
D: -
V: TRBV6-5
CDR3: CASSPPGYNEQFF
DNA: TGTGCCAGCAGTCCCCCGGGATACAATGAGCAGTTCTTC

J: TRBJ2-7
size: -
D: -
V: TRBV7-2
CDR3: CASSSNRASYEQYF
DNA: TGTGCCAGCAGCTCCAACAGGGCGTCCTACGAGCAGTACTTC

J: TRBJ1-1
size: -
D: -
V: TRBV27
CDR3: CASSQLGGRTEAFF
DNA: TGTGCCAGCAGTCAACTCGGGGGGAGGACTGAAGCTTTCTTT

J: TRBJ1-3
size: -
D: -
V: TRBV5-1
CDR3: CASSLQGGGGNTIYF
DNA: TGCGCCAGCAGCCTACAGGGTGGTGGAGGAAACACCATATATTTT

J: TRBJ1-4
size: once
D: TRBD1
V: TRBV5-1
CDR3: CASSTQGAGEKLFF
DNA: TGCGCCAGCAGCACCCAGGGGGCTGGGGAAAAACTGTTTTTT

J: TRBJ1-4
size: -
D: TRBD1
V: TRBV7-9
CDR3: CASSRQLQTGQREKLFF
DNA: TGTGCCAGCAGCCGCCAACTCCAGACAGGGCAAAGGGAAAAACTGTTTTTT

J: TRBJ2-5
size: -
D: -
V: TRBV6-4
CDR3: CASTQRAPGETQYF
DNA: TGTGCCAGCACCCAACGGGCCCCAGGGGAGACCCAGTACTTC

J: TRBJ2-7
size: once
D: -
V: TRBV9
CDR3: CASSASSYEQYF
DNA: TGTGCCAGCAGCGCATCTAGCTACGAGCAGTACTTC

J: TRBJ1-1
size: -
D: -
V: TRBV27
CDR3: CASIRKPPPNTEAFF
DNA: TGTGCCAGCATTAGAAAACCCCCGCCGAACACTGAAGCTTTCTTT

J: TRBJ2-1
size: -
D: -
V: TRBV7-8
CDR3: CATQQEVSGAHNEQFF
DNA: TGTGCCACTCAGCAAGAGGTCTCAGGGGCCCATAATGAGCAGTTCTTC

J: TRBJ1-2
size: -
D: -
V: TRBV19
CDR3: CASSIIDTPRGYTF
DNA: TGTGCCAGTAGTATAATCGACACCCCAAGAGGCTACACCTTC

J: TRBJ1-1
size: few
D: TRBD1
V: TRBV7-2
CDR3: CASSRTGADTEAFF
DNA: TGTGCCAGCAGCCGGACAGGGGCGGACACTGAAGCTTTCTTT

J: TRBJ1-4
size: -
D: TRBD1
V: TRBV5-5
CDR3: CASRHGTALNEKLFF
DNA: TGTGCCAGCAGACACGGGACAGCCCTTAATGAAAAACTGTTTTTT

J: TRBJ2-5
size: -
D: TRBD1
V: TRBV2
CDR3: CASSDRDREETQYF
DNA: TGTGCCAGCAGTGACCGGGACAGGGAGGAGACCCAGTACTTC

J: TRBJ1-2
size: -
D: -
V: TRBV5-6
CDR3: CASSETTGPNYGYTF
DNA: TGTGCCAGCAGCGAGACCACAGGGCCCAACTATGGCTACACCTTC

J: TRBJ2-4
size: -
D: -
V: TRBV5-6
CDR3: CASSLGWELVKNIQYF
DNA: TGTGCCAGCAGCTTGGGGTGGGAGTTAGTCAAAAACATTCAGTACTTC

J: TRBJ2-5
size: once
D: TRBD2
V: TRBV10-3
CDR3: CAISDPTSGTQLETQYF
DNA: TGTGCCATCAGTGACCCGACTAGCGGGACCCAGCTCGAGACCCAGTACTTC

J: TRBJ2-7
size: -
D: TRBD1
V: TRBV9
CDR3: CASSVGDSNPYEQYF
DNA: TGTGCCAGCAGCGTAGGGGACAGTAACCCCTACGAGCAGTACTTC

J: TRBJ2-7
size: -
D: -
V: TRBV4-2
CDR3: CASSQVLTTPSYEQYF
DNA: TGTGCCAGCAGCCAGGTCCTCACTACGCCATCCTACGAGCAGTACTTC

J: TRBJ2-7
size: few
D: -
V: TRBV30
CDR3: CAWSQSRTSDRIYEQYF
DNA: TGTGCCTGGAGTCAATCGCGAACCTCTGATCGCATCTACGAGCAGTACTTC

J: TRBJ2-5
size: once
D: -
V: TRBV7-3
CDR3: CASSLRGTTGETQYF
DNA: TGTGCCAGCAGCTTACGGGGGACCACTGGAGAGACCCAGTACTTC

J: TRBJ2-5
size: few
D: TRBD2
V: TRBV5-1
CDR3: CASSLALAGYQETQYF
DNA: TGCGCCAGCAGCTTGGCACTAGCGGGGTATCAAGAGACCCAGTACTTC

J: TRBJ1-1
size: -
D: -
V: TRBV27
CDR3: CASSIPDRRDTEAFF
DNA: TGTGCCAGCAGTATTCCTGACAGACGGGACACTGAAGCTTTCTTT

J: TRBJ2-7
size: -
D: TRBD2
V: TRBV30
CDR3: CAWETSGMREQYF
DNA: TGTGCCTGGGAGACTAGCGGGATGAGGGAGCAGTACTTC

J: TRBJ2-1
size: once
D: -
V: TRBV7-3
CDR3: CASSLKKAGNNEQFF
DNA: TGTGCCAGCAGCTTAAAGAAGGCAGGGAACAATGAGCAGTTCTTC

J: TRBJ2-7
size: -
D: -
V: TRBV29-1
CDR3: CSANTLDGQGLFEQYF
DNA: TGCAGCGCCAACACCTTGGATGGTCAGGGTCTCTTCGAGCAGTACTTC

J: TRBJ1-2
size: -
D: TRBD1
V: TRBV5-1
CDR3: CASSPITGGSYGYTF
DNA: TGCGCCAGCAGCCCGATTACAGGGGGCTCTTATGGCTACACCTTC

J: TRBJ1-1
size: -
D: -
V: TRBV5-1
CDR3: CASSRGGGDTEAFF
DNA: TGCGCCAGCAGTCGGGGGGGAGGTGACACTGAAGCTTTCTTT

J: TRBJ1-3
size: few
D: TRBD1
V: TRBV7-9
CDR3: CSSSLGGQGLYSGNTIYF
DNA: TGTTCCAGCAGCTTAGGGGGACAGGGACTTTACTCTGGAAACACCATATATTTT

J: TRBJ1-6
size: -
D: -
V: TRBV15
CDR3: CATSRVGEANSPLHF
DNA: TGTGCCACCAGCAGAGTAGGGGAGGCGAATTCACCCCTCCACTTT

J: TRBJ1-1
size: few
D: -
V: TRBV7-2
CDR3: CASSQETARNTEAFF
DNA: TGTGCCAGCAGCCAAGAGACAGCGCGGAACACTGAAGCTTTCTTT

J: TRBJ1-1
size: once
D: -
V: TRBV4-3
CDR3: CASSQADTRNTEAFF
DNA: TGCGCCAGCAGCCAGGCGGACACTCGAAACACTGAAGCTTTCTTT

J: TRBJ2-5
size: -
D: -
V: TRBV27
CDR3: CASSTNYIQETQYF
DNA: TGTGCCAGCAGTACCAACTACATACAAGAGACCCAGTACTTC

J: TRBJ1-2
size: -
D: -
V: TRBV21-1
CDR3: CASSRQAQNYGYTF
DNA: TGTGCCAGCAGCCGACAGGCTCAGAACTATGGCTACACCTTC

J: TRBJ2-5
size: -
D: TRBD2
V: TRBV5-1
CDR3: CASSLGAGGTQETQYF
DNA: TGCGCCAGCAGCCTGGGGGCGGGAGGGACCCAAGAGACCCAGTACTTC

J: TRBJ2-1
size: -
D: TRBD2
V: TRBV19
CDR3: CASSTLAGGLEQFF
DNA: TGTGCCAGTAGTACACTAGCGGGGGGGCTGGAGCAGTTCTTC

J: TRBJ1-4
size: -
D: -
V: TRBV7-9
CDR3: CASSLEGPGVGEKLFF
DNA: TGTGCCAGCAGCTTAGAGGGGCCAGGGGTTGGTGAAAAACTGTTTTTT

J: TRBJ1-4
size: -
D: TRBD1
V: TRBV14
CDR3: CASSQDQKGANEKLFF
DNA: TGTGCCAGCAGCCAAGATCAGAAGGGGGCGAATGAAAAACTGTTTTTT

J: TRBJ1-1
size: few
D: -
V: TRBV7-9
CDR3: CASSQSGINTEAFF
DNA: TGTGCCAGCAGCCAATCGGGGATTAACACTGAAGCTTTCTTT

J: TRBJ2-1
size: few
D: TRBD2
V: TRBV5-1
CDR3: CASFLGSGGGNEQFF
DNA: TGCGCCAGCTTTTTGGGGAGCGGGGGTGGCAATGAGCAGTTCTTC

J: TRBJ2-3
size: -
D: TRBD2
V: TRBV4-3
CDR3: CASSQGAGVVTDTQYF
DNA: TGCGCCAGCAGCCAGGGAGCGGGGGTGGTCACAGATACGCAGTATTTT

J: TRBJ2-1
size: -
D: -
V: TRBV2
CDR3: CASTPGANEQFF
DNA: TGTGCCAGCACCCCGGGAGCCAATGAGCAGTTCTTC

J: TRBJ2-7
size: -
D: -
V: TRBV10-2
CDR3: CASTKGETGYEQYF
DNA: TGCGCCAGCACTAAAGGGGAAACGGGTTACGAGCAGTACTTC

J: TRBJ1-2
size: -
D: TRBD1
V: TRBV10-3
CDR3: CAITRDRNYGYTF
DNA: TGTGCCATCACCCGGGACAGGAACTATGGCTACACCTTC

J: TRBJ2-5
size: -
D: -
V: TRBV6-6
CDR3: CASSLRQVQETQYF
DNA: TGTGCCAGCAGCCTTAGACAGGTCCAAGAGACCCAGTACTTC

J: TRBJ2-5
size: -
D: -
V: TRBV18
CDR3: CASSSTFPHETQYF
DNA: TGTGCCAGCTCATCTACCTTTCCCCATGAGACCCAGTACTTC

J: TRBJ1-1
size: once
D: TRBD1
V: TRBV7-9
CDR3: CASSPGQGQNTEAFF
DNA: TGTGCCAGCAGCCCTGGACAGGGCCAGAACACTGAAGCTTTCTTT

J: TRBJ2-1
size: few
D: -
V: TRBV5-6
CDR3: CASSGGSTIYNEQFF
DNA: TGTGCCAGCAGCGGGGGGTCAACGATTTACAATGAGCAGTTCTTC

J: TRBJ1-6
size: -
D: -
V: TRBV6-5
CDR3: CASSTGGGGYSPLHF
DNA: TGTGCCAGCAGTACCGGCGGGGGCGGGTATTCACCCCTCCACTTT

J: TRBJ1-1
size: -
D: -
V: TRBV29-1
CDR3: CSVEEGTNTEAFF
DNA: TGCAGCGTTGAAGAAGGGACTAACACTGAAGCTTTCTTT

J: TRBJ1-1
size: -
D: TRBD1
V: TRBV6-6
CDR3: CASIARDRVRIAFF
DNA: TGTGCCAGCATCGCCCGGGACAGGGTAAGGATCGCTTTCTTT

J: TRBJ2-5
size: -
D: TRBD1
V: TRBV7-9
CDR3: CASSLADRFMKTQYF
DNA: TGTGCCAGCAGCTTAGCGGACAGGTTTATGAAGACCCAGTACTTC